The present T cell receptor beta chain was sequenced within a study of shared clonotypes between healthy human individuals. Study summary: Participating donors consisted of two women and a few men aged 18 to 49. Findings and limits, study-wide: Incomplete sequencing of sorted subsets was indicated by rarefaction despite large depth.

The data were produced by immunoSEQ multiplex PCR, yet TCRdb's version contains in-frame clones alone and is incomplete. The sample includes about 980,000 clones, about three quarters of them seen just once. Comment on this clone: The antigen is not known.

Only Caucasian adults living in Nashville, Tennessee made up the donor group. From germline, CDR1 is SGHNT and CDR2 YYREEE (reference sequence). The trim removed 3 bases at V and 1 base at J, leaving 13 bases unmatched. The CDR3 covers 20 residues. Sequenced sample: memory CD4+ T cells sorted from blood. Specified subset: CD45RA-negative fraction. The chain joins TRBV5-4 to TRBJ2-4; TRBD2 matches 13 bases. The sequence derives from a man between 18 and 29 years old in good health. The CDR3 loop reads CASSSLGTSGNPLAKNIQYF. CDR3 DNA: TGTGCCAGCAGCTCCCTCGGGACTAGCGGGAACCCTCTGGCCAAAAACATTCAGTACTTC.